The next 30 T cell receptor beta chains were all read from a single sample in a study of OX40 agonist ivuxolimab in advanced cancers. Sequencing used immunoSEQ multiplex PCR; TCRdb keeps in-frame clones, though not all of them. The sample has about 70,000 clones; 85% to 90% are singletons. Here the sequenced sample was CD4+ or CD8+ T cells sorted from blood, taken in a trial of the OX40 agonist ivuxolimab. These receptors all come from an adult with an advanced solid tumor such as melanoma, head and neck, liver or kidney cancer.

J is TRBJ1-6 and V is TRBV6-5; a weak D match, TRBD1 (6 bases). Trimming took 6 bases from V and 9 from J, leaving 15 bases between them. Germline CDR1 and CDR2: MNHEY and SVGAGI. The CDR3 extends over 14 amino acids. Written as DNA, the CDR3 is TGTGCCAGCAGCCGGAACAGGGAATCTTCACCCCTCCACTTT. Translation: CASSRNRESSPLHF.

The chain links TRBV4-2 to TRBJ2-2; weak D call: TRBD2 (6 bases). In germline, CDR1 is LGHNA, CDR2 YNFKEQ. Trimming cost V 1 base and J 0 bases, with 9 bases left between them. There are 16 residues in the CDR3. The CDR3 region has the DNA TGTGCCAGCAGCCAAGTGTGGGGGGCGAACACCGGGGAGCTGTTTTTT. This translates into CASSQVWGANTGELFF.

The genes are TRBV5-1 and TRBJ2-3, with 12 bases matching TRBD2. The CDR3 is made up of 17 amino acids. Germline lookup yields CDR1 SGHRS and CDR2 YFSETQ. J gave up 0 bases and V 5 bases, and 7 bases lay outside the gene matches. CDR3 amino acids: CASSLTGTSGSTDTQYF. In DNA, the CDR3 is TGCGCCAGCAGTTTGACCGGGACTAGCGGGAGCACAGATACGCAGTATTTT.

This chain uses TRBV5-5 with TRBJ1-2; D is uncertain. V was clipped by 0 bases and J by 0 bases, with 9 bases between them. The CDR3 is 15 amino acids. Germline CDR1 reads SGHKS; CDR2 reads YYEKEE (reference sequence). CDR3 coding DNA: TGTGCCAGCAGCTTGGTGGTGGGGACTAACTATGGCTACACCTTC. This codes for CASSLVVGTNYGYTF.

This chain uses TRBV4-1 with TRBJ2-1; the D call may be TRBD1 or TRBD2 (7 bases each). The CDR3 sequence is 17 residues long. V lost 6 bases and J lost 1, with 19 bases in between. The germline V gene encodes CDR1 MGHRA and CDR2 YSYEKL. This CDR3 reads CASRPAGGVRSYNEQFF. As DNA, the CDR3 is TGCGCCAGCAGACCCGCAGGGGGGGTTAGGTCCTACAATGAGCAGTTCTTC.

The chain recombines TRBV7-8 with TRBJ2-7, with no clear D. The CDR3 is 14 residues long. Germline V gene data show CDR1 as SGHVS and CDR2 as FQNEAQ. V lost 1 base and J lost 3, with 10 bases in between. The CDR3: CASSLGRLSYEQYF. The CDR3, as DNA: TGTGCCAGCAGCTTAGGGCGTCTGAGCTACGAGCAGTACTTC.

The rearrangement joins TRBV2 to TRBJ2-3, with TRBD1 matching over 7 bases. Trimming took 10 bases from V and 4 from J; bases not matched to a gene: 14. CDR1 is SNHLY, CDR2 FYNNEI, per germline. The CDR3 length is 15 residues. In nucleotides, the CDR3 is TGTGCCACCCCCCGGGACAGCACAGGACCAGATACGCAGTATTTT. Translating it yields CATPRDSTGPDTQYF.

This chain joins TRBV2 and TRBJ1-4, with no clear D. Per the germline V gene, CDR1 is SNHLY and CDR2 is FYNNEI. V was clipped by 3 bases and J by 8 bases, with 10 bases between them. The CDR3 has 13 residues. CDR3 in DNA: TGTGCCAGCAGTGAGCTCATGGGGGAAAAACTGTTTTTT. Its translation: CASSELMGEKLFF.

The CDR3 DNA reads as TGTGCCAGCAGCTTAGTAGGGACAGCGGGGGAGCTGTTTTTT. It is translated as CASSLVGTAGELFF. The chain links TRBV7-2 to TRBJ2-2; 7 nucleotides match TRBD1. The CDR3 is made up of 14 amino acids. Germline loops: CDR1 SGHTA, CDR2 FQGNSA. V trimming: 1 base; J trimming: 8 bases; junction bases outside the gene matches: 4. The full variable domain, rest sourced from reference TRBV7-2 and TRBJ2-2, is GAGVSQSPSNKVTEKGKDVELRCDPISGHTALYWYRQSLGQGLEFLIYFQGNSAPDKSGLPSDRFSAERTGGSVSTLTIQRTQQEDSAVYLCASSLVGTAGELFFGEGSRLTVL.

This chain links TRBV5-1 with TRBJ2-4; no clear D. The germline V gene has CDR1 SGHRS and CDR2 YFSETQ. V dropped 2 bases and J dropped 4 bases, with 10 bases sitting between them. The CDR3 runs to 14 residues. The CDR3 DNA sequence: TGCGCCAGCAGCTTTTCCGAGAATAAAAACATTCAGTACTTC. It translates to CASSFSENKNIQYF.

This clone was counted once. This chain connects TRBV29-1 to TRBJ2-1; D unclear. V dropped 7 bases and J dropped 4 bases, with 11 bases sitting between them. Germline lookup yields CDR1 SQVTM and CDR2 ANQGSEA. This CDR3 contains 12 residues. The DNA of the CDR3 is TGCAGCGCCGTTGTTAGTTACAATGAGCAGTTCTTC. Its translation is CSAVVSYNEQFF.

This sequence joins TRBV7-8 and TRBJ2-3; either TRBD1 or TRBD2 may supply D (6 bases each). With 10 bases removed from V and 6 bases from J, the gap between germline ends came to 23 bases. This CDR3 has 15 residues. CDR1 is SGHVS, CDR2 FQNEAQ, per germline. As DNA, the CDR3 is TGTGCCACCGACTCCCTCGGGGGCCCCCGGGATACGCAGTATTTT. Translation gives CATDSLGGPRDTQYF.

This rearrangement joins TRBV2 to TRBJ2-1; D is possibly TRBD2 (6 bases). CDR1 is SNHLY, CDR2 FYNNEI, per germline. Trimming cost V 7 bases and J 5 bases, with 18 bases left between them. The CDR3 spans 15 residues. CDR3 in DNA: TGTGCCAGCAAGTTACTAGCCTACCTAAACAATGAGCAGTTCTTC. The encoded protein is CASKLLAYLNNEQFF. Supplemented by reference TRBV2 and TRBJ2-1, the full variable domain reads EPEVTQTPSHQVTQMGQEVILRCVPISNHLYFYWYRQILGQKVEFLVSFYNNEISEKSEIFDDQFSVERPDGSNFTLKIRSTKLEDSAMYFCASKLLAYLNNEQFFGPGTRLTVL.

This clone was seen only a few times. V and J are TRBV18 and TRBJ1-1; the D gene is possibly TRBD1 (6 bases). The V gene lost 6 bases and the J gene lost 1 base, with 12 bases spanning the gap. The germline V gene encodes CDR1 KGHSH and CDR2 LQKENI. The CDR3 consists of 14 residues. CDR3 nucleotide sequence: TGTGCCAGCTCTCCCATGACAGGGAACACTGAAGCTTTCTTT. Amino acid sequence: CASSPMTGNTEAFF.

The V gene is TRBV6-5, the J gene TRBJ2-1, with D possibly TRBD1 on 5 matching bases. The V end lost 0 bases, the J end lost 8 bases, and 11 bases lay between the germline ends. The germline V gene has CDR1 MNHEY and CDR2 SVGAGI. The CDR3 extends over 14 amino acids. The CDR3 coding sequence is TGTGCCAGCAGTTACTCCTCAGGGTTCGATGAGCAGTTCTTC. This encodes CASSYSSGFDEQFF.

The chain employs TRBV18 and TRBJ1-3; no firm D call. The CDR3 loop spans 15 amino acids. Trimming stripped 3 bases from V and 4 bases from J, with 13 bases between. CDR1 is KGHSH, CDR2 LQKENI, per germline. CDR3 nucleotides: TGTGCCAGCTCACCCCCGGAAGGGAGCGGAAACACCATATATTTT. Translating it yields CASSPPEGSGNTIYF. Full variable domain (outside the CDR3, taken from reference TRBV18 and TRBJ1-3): NAGVMQNPRHLVRRRGQEARLRCSPMKGHSHVYWYRQLPEEGLKFMVYLQKENIIDESGMPKERFSAEFPKEGPSILRIQQVVRGDSAAYFCASSPPEGSGNTIYFGEGSWLTVV.

CDR3 residues: CASSGGGNSGANVLTF. The DNA of the CDR3 is TGCGCCAGCAGTGGAGGGGGCAACTCTGGGGCCAACGTCCTGACTTTC. The V call is TRBV10-1, the J call TRBJ2-6; 7 bases fit TRBD1. This CDR3 has 16 amino acids. Per the germline V gene, CDR1 is WNHNN and CDR2 is SYGVQD (reference sequence). V shed 4 bases, J shed 0 bases, and the junction held 3 bases outside the gene matches.

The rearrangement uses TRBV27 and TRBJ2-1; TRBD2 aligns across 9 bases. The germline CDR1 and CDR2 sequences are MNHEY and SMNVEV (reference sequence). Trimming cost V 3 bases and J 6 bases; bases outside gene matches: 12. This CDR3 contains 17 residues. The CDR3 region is CASSFRHSGRSVNEQFF. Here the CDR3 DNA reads TGTGCCAGCAGTTTCCGACATAGCGGGAGATCGGTCAATGAGCAGTTCTTC.

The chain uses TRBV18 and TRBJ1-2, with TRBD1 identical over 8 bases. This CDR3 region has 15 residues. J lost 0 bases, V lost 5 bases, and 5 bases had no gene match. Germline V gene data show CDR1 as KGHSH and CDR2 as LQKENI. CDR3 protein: CASSSPRGPNYGYTF. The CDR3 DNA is TGTGCCAGCTCATCTCCCAGGGGGCCTAACTATGGCTACACCTTC.

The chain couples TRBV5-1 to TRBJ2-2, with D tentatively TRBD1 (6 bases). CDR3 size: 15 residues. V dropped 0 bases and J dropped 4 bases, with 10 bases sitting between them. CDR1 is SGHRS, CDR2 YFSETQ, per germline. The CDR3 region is CASSLGQAGTGELFF. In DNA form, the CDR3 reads TGCGCCAGCAGCTTGGGACAGGCCGGCACCGGGGAGCTGTTTTTT.

This CDR3 is CASSPGFITEAFF. The CDR3 DNA sequence: TGTGCCAGCAGCCCGGGGTTTATCACTGAAGCTTTCTTT. The J gene is TRBJ1-1, the V gene TRBV5-6; D not certain. V was shortened by 4 bases and J by 4 bases, with 11 bases between the two germline ends. The CDR3 is 13 amino acids. Germline V gene sequence: CDR1 SGHDT, CDR2 YYEEEE.

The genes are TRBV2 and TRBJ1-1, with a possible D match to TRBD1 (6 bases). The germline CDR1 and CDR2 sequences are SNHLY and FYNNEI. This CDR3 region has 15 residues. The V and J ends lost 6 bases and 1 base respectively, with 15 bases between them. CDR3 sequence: CASRTEGVANTEAFF. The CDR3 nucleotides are TGTGCCAGCAGAACGGAGGGGGTCGCGAACACTGAAGCTTTCTTT.

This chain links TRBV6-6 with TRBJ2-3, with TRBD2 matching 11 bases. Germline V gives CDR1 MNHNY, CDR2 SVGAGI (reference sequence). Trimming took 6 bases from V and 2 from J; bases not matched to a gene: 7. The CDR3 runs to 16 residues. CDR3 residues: CASSTTSGELTDTQYF. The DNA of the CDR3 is TGTGCCAGCAGCACGACTAGCGGGGAACTCACAGATACGCAGTATTTT.

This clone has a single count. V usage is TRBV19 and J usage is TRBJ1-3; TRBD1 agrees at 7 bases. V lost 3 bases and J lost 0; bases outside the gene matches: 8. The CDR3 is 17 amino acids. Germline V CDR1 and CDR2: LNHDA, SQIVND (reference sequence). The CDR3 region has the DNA TGTGCCAGTAGTATGGAGGGACAGTCGAGCTCTGGAAACACCATATATTTT. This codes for CASSMEGQSSSGNTIYF.

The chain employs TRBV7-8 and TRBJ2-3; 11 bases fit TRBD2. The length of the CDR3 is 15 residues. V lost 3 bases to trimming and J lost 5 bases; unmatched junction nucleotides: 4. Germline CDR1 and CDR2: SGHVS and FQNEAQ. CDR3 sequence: CASSFTSGGRDTQYF. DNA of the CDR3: TGTGCCAGCAGCTTCACTAGCGGGGGTCGAGATACGCAGTATTTT.

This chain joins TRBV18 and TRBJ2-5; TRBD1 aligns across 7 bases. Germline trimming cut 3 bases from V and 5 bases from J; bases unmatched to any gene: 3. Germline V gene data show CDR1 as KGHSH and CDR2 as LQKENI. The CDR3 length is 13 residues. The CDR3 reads CASSPGTAETQYF. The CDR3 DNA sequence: TGTGCCAGCTCACCCGGGACAGCGGAGACCCAGTACTTC.

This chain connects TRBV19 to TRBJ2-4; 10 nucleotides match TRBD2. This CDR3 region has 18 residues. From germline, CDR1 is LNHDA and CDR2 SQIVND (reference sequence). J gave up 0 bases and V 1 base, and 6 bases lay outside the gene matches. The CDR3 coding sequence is TGTGCCAGTAGTATAGTTACAGCGGGAGGGCTAGCCAAAAACATTCAGTACTTC. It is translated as CASSIVTAGGLAKNIQYF.

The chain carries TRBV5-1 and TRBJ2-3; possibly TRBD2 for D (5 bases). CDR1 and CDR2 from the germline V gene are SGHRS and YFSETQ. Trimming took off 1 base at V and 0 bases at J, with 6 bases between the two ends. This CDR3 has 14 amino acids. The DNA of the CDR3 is TGCGCCAGCAGCTTGACTAGTAGCACAGATACGCAGTATTTT. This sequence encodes CASSLTSSTDTQYF.

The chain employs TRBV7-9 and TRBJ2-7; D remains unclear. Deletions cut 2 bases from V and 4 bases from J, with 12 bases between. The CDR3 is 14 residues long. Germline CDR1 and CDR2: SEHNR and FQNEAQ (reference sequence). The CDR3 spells CASSLRAEVYEQYF. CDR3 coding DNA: TGTGCCAGCAGCTTACGGGCGGAAGTGTACGAGCAGTACTTC.

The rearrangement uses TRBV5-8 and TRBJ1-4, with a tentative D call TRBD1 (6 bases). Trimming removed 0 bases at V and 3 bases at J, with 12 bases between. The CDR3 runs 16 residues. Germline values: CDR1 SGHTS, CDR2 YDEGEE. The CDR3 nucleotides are TGTGCCAGCAGCTTGGCCACTCAGGGGTCTAATGAAAAACTGTTTTTT. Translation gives CASSLATQGSNEKLFF.